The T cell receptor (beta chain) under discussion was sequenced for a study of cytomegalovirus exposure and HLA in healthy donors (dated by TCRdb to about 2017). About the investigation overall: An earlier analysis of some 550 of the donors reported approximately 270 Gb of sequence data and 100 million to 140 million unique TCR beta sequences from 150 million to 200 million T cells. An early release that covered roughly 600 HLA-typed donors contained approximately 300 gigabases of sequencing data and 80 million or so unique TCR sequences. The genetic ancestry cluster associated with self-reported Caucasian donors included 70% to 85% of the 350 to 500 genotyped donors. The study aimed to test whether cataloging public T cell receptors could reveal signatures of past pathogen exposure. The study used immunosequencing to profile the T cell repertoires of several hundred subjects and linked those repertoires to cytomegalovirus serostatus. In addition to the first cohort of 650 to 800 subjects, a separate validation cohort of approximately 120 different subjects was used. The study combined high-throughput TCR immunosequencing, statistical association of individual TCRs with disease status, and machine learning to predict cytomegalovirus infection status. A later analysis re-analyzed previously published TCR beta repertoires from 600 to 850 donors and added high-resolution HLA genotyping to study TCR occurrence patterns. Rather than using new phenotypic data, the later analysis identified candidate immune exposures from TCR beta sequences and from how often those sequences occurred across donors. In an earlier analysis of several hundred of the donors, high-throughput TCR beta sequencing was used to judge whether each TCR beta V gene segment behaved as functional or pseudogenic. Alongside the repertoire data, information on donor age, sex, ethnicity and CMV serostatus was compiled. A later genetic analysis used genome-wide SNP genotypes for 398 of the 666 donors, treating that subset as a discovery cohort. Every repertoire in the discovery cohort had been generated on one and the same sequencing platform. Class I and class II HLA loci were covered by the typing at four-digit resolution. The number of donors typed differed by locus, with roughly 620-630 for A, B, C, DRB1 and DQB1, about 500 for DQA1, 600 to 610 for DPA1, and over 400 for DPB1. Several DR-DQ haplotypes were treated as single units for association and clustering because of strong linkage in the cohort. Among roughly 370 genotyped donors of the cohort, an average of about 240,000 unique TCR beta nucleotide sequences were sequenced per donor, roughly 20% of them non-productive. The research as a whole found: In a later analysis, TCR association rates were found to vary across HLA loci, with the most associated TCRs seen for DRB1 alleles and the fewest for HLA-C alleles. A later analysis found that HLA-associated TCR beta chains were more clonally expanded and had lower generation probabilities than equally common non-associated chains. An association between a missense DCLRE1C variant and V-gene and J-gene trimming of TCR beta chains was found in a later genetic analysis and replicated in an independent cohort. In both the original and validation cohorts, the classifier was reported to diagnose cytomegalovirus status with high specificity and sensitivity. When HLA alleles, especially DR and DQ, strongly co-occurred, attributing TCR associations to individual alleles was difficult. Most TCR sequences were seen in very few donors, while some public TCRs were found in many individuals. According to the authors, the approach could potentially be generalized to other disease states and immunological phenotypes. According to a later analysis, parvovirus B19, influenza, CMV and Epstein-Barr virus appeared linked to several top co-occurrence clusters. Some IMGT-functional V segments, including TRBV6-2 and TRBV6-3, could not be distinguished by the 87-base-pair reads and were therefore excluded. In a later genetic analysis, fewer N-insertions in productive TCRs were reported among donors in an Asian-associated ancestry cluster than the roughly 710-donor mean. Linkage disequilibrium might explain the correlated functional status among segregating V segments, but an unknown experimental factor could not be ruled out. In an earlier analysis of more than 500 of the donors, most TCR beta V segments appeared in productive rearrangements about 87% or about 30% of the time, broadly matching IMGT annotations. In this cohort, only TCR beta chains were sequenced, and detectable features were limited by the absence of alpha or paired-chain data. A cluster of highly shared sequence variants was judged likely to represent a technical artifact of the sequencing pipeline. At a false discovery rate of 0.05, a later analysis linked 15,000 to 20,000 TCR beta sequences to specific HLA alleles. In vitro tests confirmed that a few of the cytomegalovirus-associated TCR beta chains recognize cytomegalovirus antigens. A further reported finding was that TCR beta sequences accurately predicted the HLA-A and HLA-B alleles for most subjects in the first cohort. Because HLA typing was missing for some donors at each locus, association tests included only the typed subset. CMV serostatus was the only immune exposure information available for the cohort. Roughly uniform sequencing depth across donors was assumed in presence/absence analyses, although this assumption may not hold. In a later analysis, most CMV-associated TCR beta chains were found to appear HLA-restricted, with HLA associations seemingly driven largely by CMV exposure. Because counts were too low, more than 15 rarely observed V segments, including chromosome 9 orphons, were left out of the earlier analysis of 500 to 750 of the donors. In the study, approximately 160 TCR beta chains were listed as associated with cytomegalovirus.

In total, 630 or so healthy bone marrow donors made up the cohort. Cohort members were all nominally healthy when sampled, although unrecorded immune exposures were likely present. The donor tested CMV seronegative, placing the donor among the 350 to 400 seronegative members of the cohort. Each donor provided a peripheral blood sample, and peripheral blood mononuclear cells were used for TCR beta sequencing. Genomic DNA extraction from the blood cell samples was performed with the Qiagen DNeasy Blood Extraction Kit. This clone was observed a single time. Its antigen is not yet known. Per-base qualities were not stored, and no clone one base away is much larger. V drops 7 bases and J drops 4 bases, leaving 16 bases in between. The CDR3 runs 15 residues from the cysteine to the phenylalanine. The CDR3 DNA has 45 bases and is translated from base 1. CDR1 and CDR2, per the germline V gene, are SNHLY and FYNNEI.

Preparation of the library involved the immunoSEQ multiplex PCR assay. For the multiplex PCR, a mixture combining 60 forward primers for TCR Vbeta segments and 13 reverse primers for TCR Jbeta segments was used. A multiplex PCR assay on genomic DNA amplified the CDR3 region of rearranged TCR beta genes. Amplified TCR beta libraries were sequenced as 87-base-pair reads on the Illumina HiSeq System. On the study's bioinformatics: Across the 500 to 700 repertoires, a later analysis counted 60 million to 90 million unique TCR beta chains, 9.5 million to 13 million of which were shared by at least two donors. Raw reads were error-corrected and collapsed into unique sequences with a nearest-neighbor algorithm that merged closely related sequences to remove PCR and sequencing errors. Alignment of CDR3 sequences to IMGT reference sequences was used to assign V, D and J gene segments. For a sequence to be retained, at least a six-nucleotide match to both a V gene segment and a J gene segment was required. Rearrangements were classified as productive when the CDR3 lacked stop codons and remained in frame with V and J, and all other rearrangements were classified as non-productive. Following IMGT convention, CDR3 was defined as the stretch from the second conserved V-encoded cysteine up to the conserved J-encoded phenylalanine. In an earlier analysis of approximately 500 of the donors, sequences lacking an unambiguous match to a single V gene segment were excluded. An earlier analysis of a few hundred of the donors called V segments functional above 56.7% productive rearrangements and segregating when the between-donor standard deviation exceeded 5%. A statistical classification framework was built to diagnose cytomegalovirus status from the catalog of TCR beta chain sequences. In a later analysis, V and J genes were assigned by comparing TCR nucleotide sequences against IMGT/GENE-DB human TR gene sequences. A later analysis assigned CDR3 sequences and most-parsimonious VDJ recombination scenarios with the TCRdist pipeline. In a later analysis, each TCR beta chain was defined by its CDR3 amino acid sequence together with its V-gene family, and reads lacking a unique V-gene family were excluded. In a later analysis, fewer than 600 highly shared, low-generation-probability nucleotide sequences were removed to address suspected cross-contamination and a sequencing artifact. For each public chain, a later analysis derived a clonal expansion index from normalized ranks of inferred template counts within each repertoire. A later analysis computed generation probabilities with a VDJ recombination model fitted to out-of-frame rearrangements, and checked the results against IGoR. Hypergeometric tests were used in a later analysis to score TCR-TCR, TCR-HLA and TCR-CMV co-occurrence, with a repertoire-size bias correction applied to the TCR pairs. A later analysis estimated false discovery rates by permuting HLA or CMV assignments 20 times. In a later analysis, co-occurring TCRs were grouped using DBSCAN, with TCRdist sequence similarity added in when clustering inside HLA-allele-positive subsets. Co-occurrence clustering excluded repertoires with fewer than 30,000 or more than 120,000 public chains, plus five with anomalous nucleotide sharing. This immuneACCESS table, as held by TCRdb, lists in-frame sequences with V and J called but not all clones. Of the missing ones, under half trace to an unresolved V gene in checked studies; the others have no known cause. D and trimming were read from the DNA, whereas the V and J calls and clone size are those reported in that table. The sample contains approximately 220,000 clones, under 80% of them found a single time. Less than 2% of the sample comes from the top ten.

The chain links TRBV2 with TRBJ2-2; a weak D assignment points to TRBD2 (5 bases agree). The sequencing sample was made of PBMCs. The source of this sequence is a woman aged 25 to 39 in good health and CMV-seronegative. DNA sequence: TGTGCCAGCAATCGGGTGGCAGAGGGCACCGGGGAGCTGTTTTTT. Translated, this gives CASNRVAEGTGELFF.